These T cell receptor beta chains were read from a single sample in a study of OX40 agonist ivuxolimab in advanced cancers. The repertoire was sequenced with immunoSEQ multiplex PCR; TCRdb's copy has only in-frame clones and lacks some. This table holds 42,000 or so clones, approximately 86% found once. The sample was CD4+ or CD8+ T cells sorted from blood, taken in a trial of the OX40 agonist ivuxolimab. The receptors stem from an adult with an advanced solid tumor such as melanoma, head and neck, liver or kidney cancer. The CDR3 runs from the conserved cysteine through the conserved F or W. The D gene is left open where the match is weak. The size entry is marked missing in some rows and otherwise reads once, few, many or a size class.

>TRBJ2-7|TRBD2|TRBV13|-
TGTGCCAGCAGCTCTCCGGTCGCGGGAGACTACGAGCAGTACTTC
CASSSPVAGDYEQYF
>TRBJ2-1|TRBD1|TRBV7-7|-
TGTGCCAGCAGCTCGGGACAGGGGAATGAGCAGTTCTTC
CASSSGQGNEQFF
>TRBJ1-5|-|TRBV15|once
TGTGCCACCAGCAGAGATCTTGGGACGCATCAGCCCCAGCATTTT
CATSRDLGTHQPQHF
>TRBJ2-1|-|TRBV5-1|-
TGCGCCAGCAGAAACAGGCCGAACAATGAGCAGTTCTTC
CASRNRPNNEQFF
>TRBJ2-1|-|TRBV19|-
TGTGCCATTGGGTCAGGGGATGAGCAGTTCTTC
CAIGSGDEQFF
>TRBJ2-5|-|TRBV6-6|once
TGTGCCAGCAGTTTCACCGAGGGCGGTTTGGAAGAGACCCAGTACTTC
CASSFTEGGLEETQYF
>TRBJ1-1|-|TRBV6-1|-
TGTGCCAGCGGCGGTAGCGGCATGAACACTGAAGCTTTCTTT
CASGGSGMNTEAFF
>TRBJ1-5|TRBD1|TRBV28|-
TGTGCCAGCACTCCCCGGGACAGCGGGTGGGTTGGCAATCAGCCCCAGCATTTT
CASTPRDSGWVGNQPQHF
>TRBJ1-1|TRBD1|TRBV2|-
TGTGCCAGCAGACCCGGACAGGGTAGCGACACTGAAGCTTTCTTT
CASRPGQGSDTEAFF
>TRBJ2-3|TRBD2|TRBV2|-
TGTGCCAGCAGTCAACTAGCGGGATACACAGATACGCAGTATTTT
CASSQLAGYTDTQYF
>TRBJ2-2|-|TRBV6-5|-
TGTGCCAGCAGTTCCGGCGGGGAGCTGTTTTTT
CASSSGGELFF
>TRBJ1-2|TRBD1|TRBV7-9|-
TGTGCCAGCAGCCCTTCGACAGGGGCAAACTATGGCTACACCTTC
CASSPSTGANYGYTF
>TRBJ1-4|-|TRBV5-4|once
TGTGCCAGCAGCTTGGGGCATAATGAAAAACTGTTTTTT
CASSLGHNEKLFF
>TRBJ1-4|TRBD1|TRBV19|-
TGTGCCAGTAGTACTGACAGGGAGCCCAATGAAAAACTGTTTTTT
CASSTDREPNEKLFF
>TRBJ1-1|-|TRBV19|large
TGTGCCAGTAGTTTGGACGGTTGGATCACTGAAGCTTTCTTT
CASSLDGWITEAFF
>TRBJ2-5|TRBD2|TRBV5-1|-
TGCGCCAGCAGCGGACTAGCGGGAGGGCAAGAGACCCAGTACTTC
CASSGLAGGQETQYF
>TRBJ2-1|-|TRBV2|-
TGTGCCAGCAGTGAGGGCGGCTCCTACAATGAGCAGTTCTTC
CASSEGGSYNEQFF
>TRBJ2-6|-|TRBV28|-
TGTGCCAGCAAATTAGCCTCTGGGGCCAACGTCCTGACTTTC
CASKLASGANVLTF
>TRBJ2-5|-|TRBV4-3|-
TGCGCCAGCAGCCGTATTTTGAGGGCCGGGGAGACCCAGTACTTC
CASSRILRAGETQYF
>TRBJ2-1|TRBD2|TRBV2|few
TGTGCCAGCAGGGGGACTAGCGGGAAGGGTGAGCAGTTCTTC
CASRGTSGKGEQFF